This T cell receptor (beta chain) comes out of a study of CD8 T cells in ankylosing spondylitis. Germline loops: CDR1 DFQATT, CDR2 SNEGSKA (reference sequence). The CDR3 extends over 13 amino acids. The V and J ends lost 5 bases and 6 bases respectively, with 17 bases between them. By quantitative 5'-RACE with molecular barcodes, the TCR beta libraries were made. TCRdb independently ran MiXCR on the 5' RACE reads; one entry per CDR3 protein. This sample has some 800,000 distinct CDR3 sequences, with approximately 12% found just once. This clonotype showed up just a few times. Its specificity is unknown. Findings and limits, study-wide: One TCR beta motif, made up of 7 or 8 highly homologous variants, appeared characteristic of ankylosing spondylitis blood.

The sample consisted of blood, either unsorted or a sorted T cell fraction (not recorded which). The chain recombines TRBV20-1 with TRBJ2-7, with D possibly TRBD2 on 5 matching bases. The TCR originated in a male donor with ankylosing spondylitis. The CDR3 loop is CSAVRPHGVEQYF. As DNA, the CDR3 is TGCAGTGCTGTCCGCCCCCACGGGGTCGAGCAGTACTTC.